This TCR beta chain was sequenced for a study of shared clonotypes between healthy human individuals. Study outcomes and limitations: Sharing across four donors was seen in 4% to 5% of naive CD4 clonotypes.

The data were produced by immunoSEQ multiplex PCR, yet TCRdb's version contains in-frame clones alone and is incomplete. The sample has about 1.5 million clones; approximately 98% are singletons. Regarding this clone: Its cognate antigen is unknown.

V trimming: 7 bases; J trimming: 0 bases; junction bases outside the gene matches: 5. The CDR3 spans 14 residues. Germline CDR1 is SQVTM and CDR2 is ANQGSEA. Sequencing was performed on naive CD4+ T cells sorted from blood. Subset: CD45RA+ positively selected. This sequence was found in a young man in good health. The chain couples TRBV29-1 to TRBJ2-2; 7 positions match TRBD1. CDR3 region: CSARDRANTGELFF. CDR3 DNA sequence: TGCAGCGCCAGGGACAGAGCGAACACCGGGGAGCTGTTTTTT.